This is a list of T cell receptor beta chains from one sample in a study of memory CD4+ T cells and cytomegalovirus serostatus. Only in-frame clones appear in the TCRdb table, and some are missing; sequencing was by immunoSEQ multiplex PCR. Of approximately 47,000 clones in the sample, around 82% were seen once. What was sequenced was memory CD4+ T cells from blood. Receptors originate from an adult in good health and CMV-seronegative. Each CDR3 is given with its conserved first and last residue. D genes are given only for firm matches. Not all rows give a size; the values are once, few, many and, for expanded clones, a class.

V: TRBV5-4
size: .
D: .
J: TRBJ2-2
CDR3: CASQSRPTGELFF
DNA: TGTGCCAGCCAGTCGAGACCAACCGGGGAGCTGTTTTTT

V: TRBV28
size: .
D: TRBD1
J: TRBJ2-5
CDR3: CASRNRGWETQYF
DNA: TGTGCCAGCAGGAACAGGGGATGGGAGACCCAGTACTTC

V: TRBV11-2
size: .
D: TRBD1
J: TRBJ2-7
CDR3: CASSLMGGPSTGEPYEQYF
DNA: TGTGCCAGCAGCTTAATGGGGGGACCCTCGACAGGGGAGCCCTACGAGCAGTACTTC

V: TRBV2
size: .
D: .
J: TRBJ2-7
CDR3: CASSEAQGYEQYF
DNA: TGTGCCAGCAGTGAAGCACAGGGCTACGAGCAGTACTTC

V: TRBV7-2
size: .
D: .
J: TRBJ1-4
CDR3: CASSPGAGVKLFF
DNA: TGTGCCAGCAGCCCGGGTGCGGGGGTGAAACTGTTTTTT

V: TRBV21-1
size: .
D: .
J: TRBJ2-4
CDR3: CASRKQIDIQYF
DNA: TGTGCCAGCCGGAAACAGATAGACATTCAGTACTTC

V: TRBV28
size: few
D: TRBD1
J: TRBJ1-1
CDR3: CASRIGQANTEAFF
DNA: TGTGCCAGCAGGATCGGACAGGCGAACACTGAAGCTTTCTTT

V: TRBV7-3
size: once
D: TRBD2
J: TRBJ2-6
CDR3: CASSSILAGGRGANVLTF
DNA: TGTGCCAGCAGCTCGATCCTAGCGGGGGGGCGTGGGGCCAACGTCCTGACTTTC

V: TRBV30
size: .
D: .
J: TRBJ1-6
CDR3: CAWSLASPLHF
DNA: TGTGCCTGGAGTCTAGCTTCACCCCTCCACTTT

V: TRBV29-1
size: .
D: .
J: TRBJ2-2
CDR3: CSVGGRSADTGELFF
DNA: TGCAGCGTTGGGGGTCGTTCCGCGGACACCGGGGAGCTGTTTTTT

V: TRBV29-1
size: .
D: .
J: TRBJ2-5
CDR3: CSVEITGETQYF
DNA: TGCAGCGTTGAAATCACAGGGGAGACCCAGTACTTC

V: TRBV6-1
size: few
D: TRBD1
J: TRBJ1-6
CDR3: CASSQGGTGGSPLHF
DNA: TGTGCCAGCAGCCAAGGGGGGACAGGGGGATCACCCCTCCACTTT

V: TRBV28
size: .
D: .
J: TRBJ2-6
CDR3: CASSEFSGANVLTF
DNA: TGTGCCAGCAGTGAGTTCTCTGGGGCCAACGTCCTGACTTTC

V: TRBV5-8
size: .
D: .
J: TRBJ2-1
CDR3: CASSLQGGAYNEQFF
DNA: TGTGCCAGCAGCTTGCAAGGGGGGGCCTACAATGAGCAGTTCTTC

V: TRBV5-1
size: .
D: TRBD2
J: TRBJ2-5
CDR3: CASSLEARGELETQYF
DNA: TGCGCCAGCAGCTTGGAAGCGCGGGGGGAATTAGAGACCCAGTACTTC

V: TRBV7-9
size: .
D: TRBD2
J: TRBJ2-5
CDR3: CAVELGLTGGETQYF
DNA: TGTGCCGTTGAGCTAGGGCTCACGGGGGGAGAGACCCAGTACTTC

V: TRBV19
size: few
D: TRBD1
J: TRBJ1-2
CDR3: CASSEPGTGNLYGYTF
DNA: TGTGCCAGTAGTGAGCCCGGGACAGGGAACCTCTATGGCTACACCTTC

V: TRBV19
size: few
D: .
J: TRBJ1-5
CDR3: CASSGAPIQGYLSNQPQHF
DNA: TGTGCCAGTAGTGGGGCTCCCATCCAGGGCTACCTTAGCAATCAGCCCCAGCATTTT

V: TRBV5-6
size: .
D: .
J: TRBJ2-3
CDR3: CASSPGHLARTDTQYF
DNA: TGTGCCAGCAGCCCGGGACACCTAGCTCGCACAGATACGCAGTATTTT

V: TRBV28
size: .
D: TRBD1
J: TRBJ1-4
CDR3: CASSLWTGTNEDEKLFF
DNA: TGTGCCAGCAGTTTATGGACAGGGACCAACGAAGATGAAAAACTGTTTTTT